A selection of T cell receptor beta chains follows, all from one sample in a study of OX40 agonist ivuxolimab in advanced cancers. Profiling relied on immunoSEQ multiplex PCR, and the TCRdb table lists in-frame clones only, not all of them. In the table there are around 65,000 clones, over 75% of which are singletons. Sequenced here: CD4+ or CD8+ T cells sorted from blood, sampled in a trial of the OX40 agonist ivuxolimab. The receptors were sampled from an adult with an advanced solid tumor such as melanoma, head and neck, liver or kidney cancer. The CDR3 runs from the conserved cysteine through the conserved F or W. Fields, in order: J gene, V gene, D gene, CDR3 protein. D genes are given only for firm matches.

TRBJ1-4	TRBV5-1	TRBD1	CASSGGGGLGEKLFF
TRBJ1-2	TRBV28	TRBD1	CASNLDRVYGYTF
TRBJ1-4	TRBV4-3	.	CASSPGGAKGNEKLFF
TRBJ2-2	TRBV2	.	CASSEVVEDRSAGELFF
TRBJ2-1	TRBV7-9	TRBD1	CASSLAEGQGDNEQFF
TRBJ2-3	TRBV18	.	CASCITTHTDTQYF
TRBJ2-7	TRBV5-1	.	CASNLALGATYEQYF
TRBJ1-1	TRBV13	.	CASSLGRGTSGTEAFF
TRBJ1-5	TRBV11-2	.	CASSLAQGNQPQHF
TRBJ1-2	TRBV30	.	CAWSGGMGGGVYTF
.	TRBV5-4	.	CASSPAGADEQYF
TRBJ2-3	TRBV28	TRBD2	CASSLPRLADFTDTQYF
TRBJ2-5	TRBV5-4	.	CASSFQDFWAETQYF
TRBJ2-2	TRBV25-1	.	CASNGNTGELFF
TRBJ2-3	TRBV5-8	TRBD2	CASSRPTSGFTDTQYF
TRBJ1-2	TRBV28	.	CASSFRDNDHYGYTF
TRBJ2-7	TRBV13	TRBD2	CASSLGRGSYEQYF
TRBJ2-7	TRBV19	.	CASSMGETYEQYF
TRBJ1-2	TRBV7-9	.	CASSLASRTNGYTF
TRBJ2-5	TRBV5-4	TRBD2	CASSLWDYQETQYF
TRBJ2-7	TRBV6-5	.	CASSYRGYEQYF
TRBJ2-5	TRBV4-1	.	CASSQGTGEQETQYF
TRBJ2-1	TRBV30	TRBD2	CAWTYLAGEYNEQFF
TRBJ2-5	TRBV27	.	CASSLGETQYF
TRBJ1-4	TRBV6-1	.	CASSGATTNEKLFF
TRBJ2-3	TRBV5-1	.	CASSLGDSTDTQYF
TRBJ2-3	TRBV7-9	.	CASITQDSYTDTQYF
TRBJ2-3	TRBV2	.	CASSEVASVSTDTQYF
TRBJ1-4	TRBV7-9	.	CASSSDANEKLFF
TRBJ2-7	TRBV7-9	.	CASSLGGQSYEQYF
.	TRBV7-2	.	CASSFAYEQYF
TRBJ1-1	TRBV27	TRBD1	CASSKGALGNTEAFF
TRBJ1-1	TRBV6-5	.	CASSLTGQVNTEAFF
TRBJ2-5	TRBV11-2	TRBD1	CASTRDSQETQYF
TRBJ2-7	TRBV5-1	TRBD2	CASSLAPSGTYEQYF
TRBJ2-7	TRBV4-3	.	CASSQDEGLLYEQYF
.	TRBV6-1	.	CASSEMRVGEQYF
TRBJ2-3	TRBV4-3	.	CASSQDGLSTDTQYF
TRBJ2-1	TRBV11-2	TRBD2	CASSSGLAGGGVYNEQFF
TRBJ2-7	TRBV28	TRBD2	CASRKTGLAGGWGYEQYF